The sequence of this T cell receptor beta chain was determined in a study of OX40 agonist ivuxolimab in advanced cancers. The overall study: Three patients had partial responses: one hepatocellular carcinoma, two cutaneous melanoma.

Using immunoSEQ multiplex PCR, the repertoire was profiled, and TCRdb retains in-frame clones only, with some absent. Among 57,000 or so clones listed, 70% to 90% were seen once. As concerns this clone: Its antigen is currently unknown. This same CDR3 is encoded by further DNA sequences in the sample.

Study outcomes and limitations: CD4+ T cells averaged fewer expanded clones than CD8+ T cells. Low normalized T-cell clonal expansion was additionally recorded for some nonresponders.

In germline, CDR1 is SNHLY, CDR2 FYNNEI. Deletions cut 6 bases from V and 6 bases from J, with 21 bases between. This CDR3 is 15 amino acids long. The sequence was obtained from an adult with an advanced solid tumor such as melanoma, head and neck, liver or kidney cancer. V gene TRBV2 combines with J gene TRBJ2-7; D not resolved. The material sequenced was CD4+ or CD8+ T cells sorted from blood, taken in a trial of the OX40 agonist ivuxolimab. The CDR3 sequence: CASSPRWAGEAEQYF. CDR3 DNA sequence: TGTGCCAGCAGCCCCCGGTGGGCAGGAGAGGCCGAGCAGTACTTC.